The entry below gives a single T cell receptor beta chain sequence along with its context. This specimen comes from a study of blood T cell repertoires in COVID-19. As for the study in general: The samples span acute and convalescent COVID-19 from the United States, Italy and Spain.

Per the original data handling: Counts of nucleated cells, estimated from reference gene primer amplification, were obtained. The repertoire was sequenced with immunoSEQ multiplex PCR; TCRdb's copy has only in-frame clones and lacks some. V, J and clone size are taken as reported in that table, and D and trimming were inferred from the DNA itself. The sample has about 110,000 clones; 65% to 85% are singletons. This sequence originates from a woman aged 70-85 years with acute or convalescent COVID-19. The source material was peripheral blood.

In DNA, the CDR3 is TGTGCCAGTAGTAGGATTAGCGGGATCAATGAGCAGTTCTTC. It translates to CASSRISGINEQFF. The V and J genes are TRBV19 and TRBJ2-1, with 8 bases aligning to TRBD2. Germline lookup yields CDR1 LNHDA and CDR2 SQIVND (reference sequence). After removal of 4 bases from V and 6 bases from J, the junction contained 5 bases not matched to a gene. The CDR3 length is 14 residues.